Listed below are T cell receptor beta chains from one sample, sequenced in a study of T-cell memory formation after mild COVID-19. Via MiXCR, TCRdb re-called the 5' RACE reads, giving one row per CDR3 protein. The data contain nearly 110,000 distinct CDR3 sequences, around an eighth of them singletons. Specimen: PBMCs or a T cell subset sorted from them (not recorded which). These receptors were obtained from an adult woman who had mild COVID-19 (a few samples of this study predate the infection). Cell type and time point are not known. Each CDR3 is given with its conserved first and last residue.

len: 15
v_gene: TRBV4-2
j_gene: TRBJ1-1
CDR3aa: CASSQIRGGNTEAFF

len: 14
v_gene: TRBV7-9
j_gene: TRBJ2-5
CDR3aa: CASTGEEGRETQYF

len: 16
v_gene: TRBV9
j_gene: TRBJ2-7
CDR3aa: CASSVDEVAAGEEQYF

len: 19
v_gene: TRBV4-2
j_gene: TRBJ2-3
CDR3aa: CASSQLPAGGLGGTDTQYF

len: 15
v_gene: TRBV24-1
j_gene: TRBJ1-2
CDR3aa: CATSDFGPAGGGYTF

len: 14
v_gene: TRBV7-9
j_gene: TRBJ1-2
CDR3aa: CASSLGNRWHGYTF

len: 15
v_gene: TRBV7-6
j_gene: TRBJ2-7
CDR3aa: CASSSLGASSYEQYF

len: 14
v_gene: TRBV24-1
j_gene: TRBJ2-7
CDR3aa: CATSDPRGSYEQYF

len: 16
v_gene: TRBV9
j_gene: TRBJ2-3
CDR3aa: CASSVETSGSPDTQYF

len: 13
v_gene: TRBV7-9
j_gene: TRBJ2-1
CDR3aa: CASRTGGPNEQFF

len: 14
v_gene: TRBV28
j_gene: TRBJ1-2
CDR3aa: CASSAVSGGNGYTF

len: 15
v_gene: TRBV5-6
j_gene: TRBJ1-2
CDR3aa: CASSPGARVDYGYTF

len: 13
v_gene: TRBV7-9
j_gene: TRBJ2-3
CDR3aa: CASSEDSSDTQYF

len: 17
v_gene: TRBV7-9
j_gene: TRBJ2-1
CDR3aa: CASRPGLAGLVYNEQFF

len: 12
v_gene: TRBV6-5
j_gene: TRBJ2-7
CDR3aa: CASRDNPYEQYF

len: 17
v_gene: TRBV11-2
j_gene: TRBJ2-1
CDR3aa: CASSLDWDRSHTNEQFF

len: 16
v_gene: TRBV4-3
j_gene: TRBJ2-7
CDR3aa: CASSQSTSGPSYEQYF

len: 14
v_gene: TRBV2
j_gene: TRBJ2-7
CDR3aa: CASSEYPGSYEQYF

len: 13
v_gene: TRBV19
j_gene: TRBJ2-7
CDR3aa: CASQDRSGYEQYF

len: 16
v_gene: TRBV7-2
j_gene: TRBJ2-3
CDR3aa: CASSSLEQGARDTQYF

len: 14
v_gene: TRBV12-3/TRBV12-4
j_gene: TRBJ2-3
CDR3aa: CASSSGMFADTQYF

len: 13
v_gene: TRBV19
j_gene: TRBJ2-7
CDR3aa: CASRPLASYEQYF

len: 12
v_gene: TRBV7-9
j_gene: TRBJ2-2
CDR3aa: CASIPDTGELFF

len: 13
v_gene: TRBV20-1
j_gene: TRBJ1-1
CDR3aa: CSAREGGQFEAFF

len: 19
v_gene: TRBV15
j_gene: TRBJ2-1
CDR3aa: CATSRGLAGATYSYNEQFF

len: 12
v_gene: TRBV29-1
j_gene: TRBJ2-3
CDR3aa: CSVEDMPDTQYF

len: 13
v_gene: TRBV29-1
j_gene: TRBJ1-2
CDR3aa: CSVEQGGDYGYTF

len: 16
v_gene: TRBV21-1
j_gene: TRBJ2-3
CDR3aa: CASSISRRGSWDTQYF

len: 16
v_gene: TRBV20-1
j_gene: TRBJ1-5
CDR3aa: CSAQHGTRLGNQPQHF

len: 13
v_gene: TRBV18
j_gene: TRBJ2-7
CDR3aa: CASSPGTAYEQYF

len: 18
v_gene: TRBV7-3
j_gene: TRBJ2-3
CDR3aa: CASSWMGTSGSVADTQYF

len: 16
v_gene: TRBV4-1
j_gene: TRBJ1-2
CDR3aa: CASSQEARGYGYGYTF

len: 12
v_gene: TRBV6-2/TRBV6-3
j_gene: TRBJ2-7
CDR3aa: CATGVSVYEQYF

len: 13
v_gene: TRBV7-9
j_gene: TRBJ2-3
CDR3aa: CAINGERTDTQYF

len: 11
v_gene: TRBV20-1
j_gene: TRBJ2-3
CDR3aa: CSASLGDTQYF

len: 15
v_gene: TRBV6-6
j_gene: TRBJ2-1
CDR3aa: CASSPGTSGGNEQFF

len: 13
v_gene: TRBV12-3/TRBV12-4
j_gene: TRBJ2-1
CDR3aa: CASSARPSYEQFF

len: 16
v_gene: TRBV7-8
j_gene: TRBJ2-7
CDR3aa: CASSLETSGRAHEQYF

len: 13
v_gene: TRBV20-1
j_gene: TRBJ1-1
CDR3aa: CSARGDGKAEAFF

len: 15
v_gene: TRBV20-1
j_gene: TRBJ2-1
CDR3aa: CSAGSRQGARNEQFF

len: 16
v_gene: TRBV28
j_gene: TRBJ1-5
CDR3aa: CASRPHGTGGFQPQHF

len: 13
v_gene: TRBV5-6
j_gene: TRBJ1-2
CDR3aa: CASSPGLNYGYTF

len: 18
v_gene: TRBV4-1
j_gene: TRBJ2-5
CDR3aa: CASSQVVAGVPGGETQYF

len: 15
v_gene: TRBV9
j_gene: TRBJ2-3
CDR3aa: CASSVDGGWPDTQYF

len: 15
v_gene: TRBV7-9
j_gene: TRBJ1-1
CDR3aa: CASSLVGAENTEAFF

len: 16
v_gene: TRBV4-1
j_gene: TRBJ1-5
CDR3aa: CASSQVDSRGNQPQHF

len: 15
v_gene: TRBV4-3
j_gene: TRBJ2-1
CDR3aa: CASGGDRSSYNEQFF

len: 14
v_gene: TRBV20-1
j_gene: TRBJ1-5
CDR3aa: CSALDRGSNQPQHF

len: 13
v_gene: TRBV6-5
j_gene: TRBJ1-2
CDR3aa: CASSGQGANGYTF

len: 13
v_gene: TRBV13
j_gene: TRBJ2-5
CDR3aa: CASSFWAEGTQYF

len: 18
v_gene: TRBV20-1
j_gene: TRBJ2-4
CDR3aa: CSASRAGEGLIAKNIQYF

len: 17
v_gene: TRBV24-1
j_gene: TRBJ2-3
CDR3aa: CATSALGAGGPTDTQYF